The present entry profiles one T cell receptor (beta chain) with its context. This sample is part of a study of glioma-infiltrating T cells after dendritic cell vaccination. Here immunoSEQ multiplex PCR was the method, and the copy in TCRdb shows in-frame clones only, minus some. This table holds more than 85,000 clones, under 90% found once. The CDR3 runs to 13 residues. V shed 5 bases and J shed 2 bases, with 10 bases lying between them. The germline CDR1 and CDR2 sequences are SGHTA and FQGNSA. The sample here was blood, taken before dendritic cell vaccination. This rearrangement joins TRBV7-2 to TRBJ2-7, with no clear D. The receptor's source is a human donor with glioblastoma. The DNA for the CDR3 is TGTGCCAGCAGCCTCGGAGAAACCTACGAGCAGTACTTC. Its translation is CASSLGETYEQYF.